A single sample is the source of the 14 T cell receptor beta chains below, sequenced in a study of molecular identifiers for immune sequencing clone quantification. One entry per CDR3 protein, called by TCRdb with MiXCR from the PCR reads. The data contain about 9,700 distinct CDR3 sequences, roughly 19% of them singletons. The sequenced sample consisted of naive CD8+ T cells from blood, with Jurkat cell RNA spiked in. Specified subset: FACS-sorted CD8+CD4-CCR7+CD45RA+ naive T cells. The source is a human donor in good health. Some libraries in this study had Jurkat cell RNA spiked in.

This clonotype was counted ten times or more. The chain combines TRBV19 with TRBJ1-1; 9 bases map to TRBD1. V shed 7 bases and J 4 bases; nucleotides not matched to a gene: 1. The CDR3 covers 12 residues. Germline loops: CDR1 LNHDA, CDR2 SQIVND (reference sequence). CDR3 in amino acids: CASKQGATEAFF. Here the CDR3 DNA reads TGTGCCAGTAAACAGGGGGCCACTGAAGCTTTCTTT.

This clonotype occurred many times. The CDR3 DNA is TGTGCCAGCAGCTTGGGACTAGCGGGAGGGTACGAGCAGTACTTC. Translating gives CASSLGLAGGYEQYF. The chain carries TRBV11-2 and TRBJ2-7, with TRBD2 matching over 16 bases. CDR3 length: 15 residues. V shed 3 bases and J 4 bases; nucleotides not matched to a gene: 0. Germline V gene lookup returns CDR1 SGHAT and CDR2 FQNNGV.

In its sample, this clonotype ranks as medium-sized. The rearrangement links TRBV27 to TRBJ2-3; D remains ambiguous. Germline assignment: CDR1 MNHEY and CDR2 SMNVEV (reference sequence). There are 11 residues in the CDR3. Trimming stripped 6 bases from V and 2 bases from J, with 3 bases between. CDR3 DNA: TGTGCCAGCAGGAACACAGATACGCAGTATTTT. Its protein product is CASRNTDTQYF.

This clonotype is medium-sized by share. The chain employs TRBV14 and TRBJ2-2; 7 positions match TRBD2. The CDR3 covers 17 residues. Germline V CDR1 and CDR2: SGHDN, FVKESK. The V segment lost 4 bases and the J segment 1 base; nucleotides outside the gene matches: 9. The CDR3 sequence: CASSLILASGNTGELFF. The CDR3 DNA reads TGTGCCAGCAGCCTCATCCTGGCTAGCGGGAACACCGGGGAGCTGTTTTTT.

Concerning this clonotype itself: Being one base from a much bigger clone, this may be a read error. The rearrangement uses TRBV5-3 and TRBJ1-1; D is undetermined. TRBV5-3 is designated an ORF whose function remains uncertain. The CDR3 is made up of 12 amino acids. The chain's CDR3 is CASSSGLGEAFF. The CDR3, as DNA: TGTGCCAGCAGCTCGGGCTTGGGTGAAGCTTTCTTT.

This clonotype was counted once. With a much larger clone just one base away, this may be a read error. V is TRBV6-2 or TRBV6-3 and J is TRBJ1-5; D uncertain. V was trimmed by 7 bases and J by 4 bases, leaving 14 bases between them. Germline CDR1 MNHEY, CDR2 SVGEGT. CDR3 size: 14 residues. This CDR3 reads CASMLGPLNQPQHF. The CDR3 DNA reads TGTGCCAGCATGCTCGGGCCTTTAAATCAGCCCCAGCATTTT.

This clonotype appeared many times. The rearrangement links TRBV5-6 to TRBJ2-7; no definite D call. Germline V gene data show CDR1 as SGHDT and CDR2 as YYEEEE. Deletions cut 0 bases from V and 2 bases from J, with 9 bases between. The CDR3 contains 14 residues. The CDR3 region is CASSLGGSPYEQYF. The CDR3 nucleotides are TGTGCCAGCAGCTTGGGTGGCAGCCCCTACGAGCAGTACTTC.

This clonotype was counted at least ten times. The chain combines TRBV11-2 with TRBJ2-2; D is ambiguous. Trimming removed 7 bases at V and 4 bases at J, with 10 bases between. Germline V gene lookup returns CDR1 SGHAT and CDR2 FQNNGV. The CDR3 is 13 amino acids. CDR3 in DNA: TGTGCCAGCACCGTAGTTCTCACCGGGGAGCTGTTTTTT. Its protein product is CASTVVLTGELFF.

This clonotype is medium-sized within its sample. This chain joins TRBV28 and TRBJ1-2; 9 positions agree with TRBD1. CDR3 length: 14 amino acids. Germline-derived CDR1 and CDR2 are MDHEN and SYDVKM. The ends lost 10 bases at V and 3 bases at J; junction bases unmatched: 9. CDR3 protein: CANLRDRVDYGYTF. Here the CDR3 DNA reads TGTGCCAACCTCCGGGACAGGGTTGACTATGGCTACACCTTC.

This clonotype was recorded many times. The J gene is TRBJ2-7, the V gene TRBV27; D possibly corresponds to TRBD1 (6 bases). Germline CDR1 and CDR2: MNHEY and SMNVEV (reference sequence). Trimming cost V 6 bases and J 6 bases, with 18 bases left between them. The CDR3 has 14 amino acids. CDR3 nucleotides: TGTGCCAGCAGCTCTCAGGGGTTCGGCGGCGAGCAGTACTTC. The encoded protein is CASSSQGFGGEQYF.

The chain's CDR3 is CASSFTSYNEQFF. For the CDR3, the DNA is TGTGCCAGCAGTTTCACTAGTTACAATGAGCAGTTCTTC. The chain uses TRBV6-5 and TRBJ2-1, with TRBD2 as a possible D gene (5 bases). The V gene's germline CDR1 is MNHEY and CDR2 SVGAGI. Between the trimmed V and J ends, which lost 4 bases and 4 bases, there was a span of 8 bases. The CDR3 sequence is 13 residues long.

In this sample, this clonotype turned up many times. The rearrangement joins TRBV15 to TRBJ2-2, with D uncertain. Germline values: CDR1 LNHNV, CDR2 YYDKDF (reference sequence). CDR3 length equals 12 residues. Trimming removed 2 bases from V and 6 bases from J, with 4 bases in between. CDR3 sequence (DNA): TGTGCCACCAGCAGAACTTCCGGGGAGCTGTTTTTT. Translated, it gives CATSRTSGELFF.

This clonotype was recorded many times. The genes are TRBV7-9 and TRBJ2-5; 8 nucleotides match TRBD1. Per the germline V gene, CDR1 is SEHNR and CDR2 is FQNEAQ (reference sequence). This CDR3 is 14 amino acids long. Trimming at V came to 5 bases and at J to 0 bases, leaving 2 bases not matched to a gene. CDR3 coding DNA: TGTGCCAGCAGCGCGGACAGGGACCAAGAGACCCAGTACTTC. As protein: CASSADRDQETQYF.

This clonotype was detected only a few times. A read error may explain this, as a much larger clone is one base away. The chain links TRBV28 to TRBJ2-5; D possibly corresponds to TRBD2 (6 bases). Per germline, CDR1 MDHEN and CDR2 SYDVKM. The CDR3 spans 14 residues. V lost 8 bases and J lost 2, with 15 bases in between. The CDR3, as DNA: TGTGCCAGCGGTGATACCGGGACTCAAGAGACCCAGTACTTC. Protein sequence: CASGDTGTQETQYF.